The 21 T cell receptor beta chains below all came from one sample that was sequenced in a study of identical twins. Each CDR3 protein gets one entry after TCRdb re-called the 5' RACE reads with MiXCR. This sample has 690,000 or so distinct CDR3 sequences; over 5% occur once, and the top ten carry 1.5% to 2%. The sequencing sample was made of naive T cells sorted from blood. The receptors derive from a man younger than 30 in good health.

J is TRBJ2-1 and V is TRBV7-3; D not resolved. Germline V gene lookup returns CDR1 SGHTA and CDR2 FQGTGA. Trimming shortened V by 6 bases and J by 2 bases, and 8 bases separated the two germline ends. The CDR3 is made up of 13 amino acids. The CDR3: CASSEDPYNEQFF. The CDR3 DNA reads as TGTGCCAGCAGTGAGGATCCCTACAATGAGCAGTTCTTC.

This clonotype was detected ten times or more. This chain uses TRBV12-3 or TRBV12-4 with TRBJ1-2; D remains unclear. The CDR3 is 11 amino acids. V lost 5 bases to trimming and J lost 3 bases, with 4 bases between them. CDR3 nucleotides: TGTGCCAGCAGTAGGGACTATGGCTACACCTTC. Its protein product is CASSRDYGYTF.

The V call is TRBV5-1, the J call TRBJ2-5, with TRBD1 matching 8 bases. CDR3 size: 16 residues. Germline V gene lookup returns CDR1 SGHRS and CDR2 YFSETQ. V lost 0 bases to trimming and J lost 5 bases; unmatched junction nucleotides: 9. CDR3 nucleotides: TGCGCCAGCAGCTTGGAGCTCAGGGGGCGCGGGGAGACCCAGTACTTC. Its protein is CASSLELRGRGETQYF.

This clonotype was seen a few times. The chain joins TRBV28 to TRBJ2-1; no reliable D call. Deletions cut 4 bases from V and 2 bases from J, with 12 bases between. This CDR3 spans 15 amino acids. CDR1 MDHEN and CDR2 SYDVKM come from the germline V gene. CDR3 DNA: TGTGCCAGCAGTTCCGCCCAGGACCCCTACAATGAGCAGTTCTTC. It is translated as CASSSAQDPYNEQFF.

This clonotype came up a few times. This chain joins TRBV7-3 and TRBJ2-5; D may match TRBD1 or TRBD2 (5 bases each). The CDR3 loop spans 15 amino acids. With 2 bases removed from V and 5 bases from J, the gap between germline ends came to 15 bases. Germline loops: CDR1 SGHTA, CDR2 FQGTGA. CDR3 region: CASSLVGAGDETQYF. The DNA of the CDR3 is TGTGCCAGCAGCTTAGTAGGGGCGGGTGACGAGACCCAGTACTTC. Variable domain in full (rest from reference TRBV7-3 and TRBJ2-5): GAGVSQTPSNKVTEKGKYVELRCDPISGHTALYWYRQSLGQGPEFLIYFQGTGAADDSGLPNDRFFAVRPEGSVSTLKIQRTERGDSAVYLCASSLVGAGDETQYFGPGTRLLVL.

This clonotype was picked up a small number of times. The rearrangement uses TRBV4-1 and TRBJ2-7; either TRBD1 or TRBD2 may fit D (5 bases each). V lost 1 base and J lost 0, with 7 bases in between. CDR1 is MGHRA, CDR2 YSYEKL, per germline. The CDR3 extends over 14 amino acids. The CDR3 is CASSQGGPSYEQYV. The CDR3 DNA is TGCGCCAGCAGCCAAGGGGGACCCTCCTACGAGCAGTACGTC.

This clonotype was observed a handful of times. The rearrangement joins TRBV11-2 to TRBJ1-4; 9 bases agree with TRBD1. The CDR3 length is 18 residues. V was clipped by 5 bases and J by 1 base; unmatched bases: 11. Germline V gives CDR1 SGHAT, CDR2 FQNNGV. CDR3 DNA sequence: TGTGCCAGCAGCCCCCTACGGACAGGGGTTGGAACTAATGAAAAACTGTTTTTT. This translates into CASSPLRTGVGTNEKLFF.

This clonotype was observed many times. The chain's CDR3 is CSARDNQREDYNEQFF. The CDR3, as DNA: TGCAGTGCTAGAGATAATCAGCGGGAGGACTACAATGAGCAGTTCTTC. This sequence joins TRBV20-1 and TRBJ2-1, with 9 bases that match TRBD2. V shed 0 bases and J 3 bases; nucleotides not matched to a gene: 6. The CDR3 is made up of 16 amino acids. CDR1 and CDR2 (germline): DFQATT, SNEGSKA (reference sequence).

In this sample, this clonotype turned up many times. This chain links TRBV5-6 with TRBJ2-3; 8 bases align to TRBD1. Germline V gene sequence: CDR1 SGHDT, CDR2 YYEEEE. The ends lost 3 bases at V and 0 bases at J; junction bases unmatched: 3. The CDR3 spans 15 residues. This CDR3 reads CASSSQGDSTDTQYF. The DNA of the CDR3 is TGTGCCAGCAGCTCACAGGGGGATAGCACAGATACGCAGTATTTT. The full variable domain, in which reference TRBV5-6 and TRBJ2-3 provide the parts outside the CDR3, is DAGVTQSPTHLIKTRGQQVTLRCSPKSGHDTVSWYQQALGQGPQFIFQYYEEEERQRGNFPDRFSGHQFPNYSSELNVNALLLGDSALYLCASSSQGDSTDTQYFGPGTRLTVL.

This clonotype was recorded many times. CDR3 DNA sequence: TGTGCCAGCAGTTTTACGGGGGCGAGCAATCAGCCCCAGCATTTT. This encodes CASSFTGASNQPQHF. V is TRBV12-3 or TRBV12-4 and J is TRBJ1-5, with D perhaps TRBD1 (6 bases). The CDR3 runs to 15 residues. Trimming shortened V by 3 bases and J by 1 base, and 10 bases separated the two germline ends.

This clonotype occurred many times. The rearrangement uses TRBV30 and TRBJ2-2, with D perhaps matching TRBD2 (7 bases). Trimming cost V 5 bases and J 8 bases, with 15 bases left between them. Germline V gene sequence: CDR1 GTSNPN, CDR2 SVGIG (reference sequence). The CDR3 extends over 13 amino acids. This CDR3 is CAWLLRGPGELFF. The DNA of the CDR3 is TGTGCCTGGCTTCTGCGGGGGCCGGGGGAGCTGTTTTTT.

This clonotype was seen at least ten times. The V gene is TRBV28, the J gene TRBJ1-2; D unclear. The V and J ends lost 7 bases and 9 bases respectively, with 18 bases between them. The CDR3 has 13 residues. CDR1 and CDR2 (germline): MDHEN, SYDVKM. The CDR3 region is CASTGNAERRYTF. The CDR3 DNA reads TGTGCCAGCACGGGGAACGCGGAGAGGCGCTACACCTTC.

This clonotype was seen only a few times. The V gene is TRBV6-6, the J gene TRBJ2-7; 7 bases align to TRBD2. With V trimmed by 4 bases and J by 12 bases, 6 bases remained unmatched. This CDR3 spans 11 amino acids. Germline CDR1 is MNHNY and CDR2 is SVGAGI (reference sequence). The CDR3 loop is CASSFGLESYV. The DNA for the CDR3 is TGTGCCAGCAGTTTCGGACTAGAGTCGTACGTC.

The sample holds many counts of this clonotype. The chain recombines TRBV12-3 or TRBV12-4 with TRBJ2-1, with TRBD2 identical over 12 bases. The CDR3 consists of 14 residues. The V segment lost 6 bases and the J segment 6 bases; nucleotides outside the gene matches: 3. CDR3 region: CASRTSGSLNEQFF. CDR3 bases: TGTGCCAGCAGGACTAGCGGGAGTCTCAATGAGCAGTTCTTC.

This clonotype has only a few counts. This chain connects TRBV20-1 to TRBJ2-3, with D maybe TRBD1 (6 bases). Trimming removed 3 bases at V and 3 bases at J, with 16 bases between. Germline V lookup: CDR1 DFQATT, CDR2 SNEGSKA (reference sequence). The CDR3 sequence is 15 residues long. In nucleotides, the CDR3 is TGCAGTGCTAGTCCCACAGGGCTTGCAACAGATACGCAGTATTTT. It encodes CSASPTGLATDTQYF.

This clonotype was seen more than once but under ten times. The chain is built from TRBV20-1 and TRBJ2-5, with D possibly being TRBD1 (5 bases). Germline values: CDR1 DFQATT, CDR2 SNEGSKA (reference sequence). This CDR3 has 12 residues. The V end was cut by 6 bases, the J end by 5 bases, with 13 bases between. This chain's CDR3 is CSARRGRETQYF. CDR3 in DNA: TGCAGTGCGCGAAGGGGTCGGGAGACCCAGTACTTC.

The genes are TRBV7-8 and TRBJ2-7; perhaps TRBD2 as D (6 bases). The CDR3 has 13 amino acids. Germline V gives CDR1 SGHVS, CDR2 FQNEAQ. With 6 bases removed from V and 8 bases from J, the gap between germline ends came to 17 bases. The CDR3: CASRMEGIVKQYF. The CDR3 DNA sequence: TGTGCCAGCAGAATGGAGGGGATCGTCAAGCAGTACTTC.

The chain joins TRBV5-1 to TRBJ1-1; 7 bases map to TRBD1. The CDR3 runs to 11 residues. Unmatched junction bases numbered 3, after V lost 9 bases and J lost 4 bases. CDR1 is SGHRS, CDR2 YFSETQ, per germline. The CDR3 protein is CATRDSTEAFF. The CDR3 DNA reads as TGCGCCACTCGGGACAGCACTGAAGCTTTCTTT. The variable domain in full, with the rest retrieved from reference TRBV5-1 and TRBJ1-1, is KAGVTQTPRYLIKTRGQQVTLSCSPISGHRSVSWYQQTPGQGLQFLFEYFSETQRNKGNFPGRFSGRQFSNSRSEMNVSTLELGDSALYLCATRDSTEAFFGQGTRLTVV.

The gene calls are TRBV4-3 and TRBJ1-1; a weak D match, TRBD1 (5 bases). The CDR3 has 13 amino acids. Germline V gene sequence: CDR1 LGHNA, CDR2 YSLEER. Deletions cut 3 bases from V and 7 bases from J, with 12 bases between. CDR3 sequence reads: CASSHVQGLEAFF. CDR3 nucleotides: TGCGCCAGCAGCCACGTCCAGGGCCTTGAAGCTTTCTTT.

This clonotype was seen more than once but under ten times. The rearrangement uses TRBV7-2 and TRBJ2-3, with 14 bases that match TRBD2. The V gene's germline CDR1 is SGHTA and CDR2 FQGNSA. The CDR3 spans 15 residues. Unmatched junction bases numbered 2, after V lost 4 bases and J lost 5 bases. CDR3 bases: TGTGCCAGCAGCTCCGGGACTAGCGGGAGAGATACGCAGTATTTT. Encoded protein: CASSSGTSGRDTQYF.

This chain connects TRBV30 to TRBJ2-7, with D perhaps TRBD2 (6 bases). Germline values: CDR1 GTSNPN, CDR2 SVGIG (reference sequence). CDR3 length: 12 amino acids. V gave up 1 base and J gave up 6 bases, with 10 bases separating them. The DNA of the CDR3 is TGTGCCTGGAGTGGGGGAGCGGGCGAGCAGTACGTC. Protein product: CAWSGGAGEQYV.